Presented here are 14 T cell receptor beta chains from one specimen sequenced in a study of blood T cell repertoires in COVID-19 (dated by TCRdb to 2020 to 2021). Receptors were amplified or captured by the immunoSEQ multiplex PCR assay. In TCRdb, the immuneACCESS table is reduced to in-frame sequences with V and J assigned. These tables do not hold every clone; where another copy was compared, an unresolved V gene accounts for under half, and the others remain unexplained. The table for this sample lists roughly 360,000 clones; 70% to 90% of them were counted only once. Of the sample, 1.3% is held by the ten largest clones. The sample was PBMCs or T cells enriched from blood (not recorded which). The source is a man in his thirties or forties who had recovered from COVID-19.

The chain combines TRBV7-9 with TRBJ2-3; the D gene is possibly TRBD1 (6 bases). The CDR3 totals 13 residues. The germline gives CDR1 SEHNR, CDR2 FQNEAQ (reference sequence). V lost 0 bases and J lost 5, with 6 bases in between. The CDR3, as DNA: TGTGCCAGCAGCTTAGCCAGGGGAGATACGCAGTATTTT. The encoded protein is CASSLARGDTQYF.

The chain couples TRBV2 to TRBJ2-3, with D perhaps matching TRBD2 (6 bases). V was trimmed by 6 bases and J by 2 bases, leaving 21 bases between them. This CDR3 is 17 amino acids long. CDR1 and CDR2 (germline): SNHLY, FYNNEI. The CDR3 DNA reads as TGTGCCAGCAGCGTTCCTTCCGGGGGATCTTTCACAGATACGCAGTATTTT. Its protein is CASSVPSGGSFTDTQYF. Variable domain in full (rest from reference TRBV2 and TRBJ2-3): EPEVTQTPSHQVTQMGQEVILRCVPISNHLYFYWYRQILGQKVEFLVSFYNNEISEKSEIFDDQFSVERPDGSNFTLKIRSTKLEDSAMYFCASSVPSGGSFTDTQYFGPGTRLTVL.

For the CDR3, the DNA is TGTGCCAGCAGCACCGCCGAACGGACTGAAGCTTTCTTT. This sequence encodes CASSTAERTEAFF. This chain uses TRBV13 with TRBJ1-1; no clear D. This CDR3 comprises 13 residues. Germline loops: CDR1 PRHDT, CDR2 FYEKMQ (reference sequence). V was trimmed by 5 bases and J by 5 bases, leaving 12 bases between them. Looking up the rest from reference TRBV13 and TRBJ1-1 gives the full variable domain: AAGVIQSPRHLIKEKRETATLKCYPIPRHDTVYWYQQGPGQDPQFLISFYEKMQSDKGSIPDRFSAQQFSDYHSELNMSSLELGDSALYFCASSTAERTEAFFGQGTRLTVV.

The chain employs TRBV27 and TRBJ2-1; D is possibly TRBD2 (6 bases). This CDR3 has 14 residues. Trimming left V 6 bases short and J 4 bases short, with 13 bases between. CDR1 MNHEY and CDR2 SMNVEV come from the germline V gene (reference sequence). The CDR3 nucleotides read TGTGCCAGCAGCTTAAGGGACTTATACAATGAGCAGTTCTTC. It codes for CASSLRDLYNEQFF.

This clone has a single count. The J gene is TRBJ2-7, the V gene TRBV7-2; 11 bases agree with TRBD1. Trimming at V came to 2 bases and at J to 5 bases, leaving 8 bases not matched to a gene. CDR1 and CDR2 from the germline V gene are SGHTA and FQGNSA. The CDR3 is made up of 16 amino acids. CDR3 coding DNA: TGTGCCAGCAGCTTAAAGGGAGGGGGACAGGGGGACGAGCAGTACTTC. It translates to CASSLKGGGQGDEQYF.

This clone was observed a single time. The CDR3 is CASSSIAGGNYNEQFF. In DNA, the CDR3 is TGTGCCAGCAGCTCAATAGCGGGGGGGAATTACAATGAGCAGTTCTTC. The chain uses TRBV11-1 and TRBJ2-1; 11 bases agree with TRBD2. J gave up 4 bases and V 4 bases, and 6 bases lay outside the gene matches. The CDR3 is made up of 16 amino acids. CDR1 is SGHAT and CDR2 is FQDESV in the germline V gene (reference sequence).

The CDR3 reads CASSLTGYGNTIYF. As DNA, the CDR3 is TGTGCCAGCAGCCTGACAGGGTACGGAAACACCATATATTTT. The chain joins TRBV2 to TRBJ1-3; 7 bases match TRBD1. J lost 4 bases, V lost 6 bases, and 6 bases had no gene match. Looked up from germline, CDR1 is SNHLY and CDR2 is FYNNEI. The CDR3 length is 14 residues.

This chain joins TRBV12-5 and TRBJ1-6; 7 bases are shared with TRBD1. CDR3 length: 15 residues. V gave up 4 bases and J gave up 6 bases; unmatched junction bases: 6. Germline V gene sequence: CDR1 LGHNT, CDR2 FRNRAP. The DNA of the CDR3 is TGTGCTAGTGGTTGGGAAACAGGGGTTAATTCACCCCTCCACTTT. This codes for CASGWETGVNSPLHF.

The V gene is TRBV28, the J gene TRBJ1-2; the match to TRBD1 covers 7 bases. Germline values: CDR1 MDHEN, CDR2 SYDVKM. The CDR3 contains 14 residues. V shed 5 bases and J 4 bases; nucleotides not matched to a gene: 7. The CDR3 sequence is CASSGYRGGYGYTF. The CDR3 nucleotides are TGTGCCAGCAGTGGATACAGGGGCGGCTATGGCTACACCTTC.

The chain recombines TRBV7-9 with TRBJ1-4, with 11 bases matching TRBD1. The germline V gene encodes CDR1 SEHNR and CDR2 FQNEAQ (reference sequence). V lost 4 bases and J lost 12; bases outside the gene matches: 7. The CDR3 has 14 residues. The CDR3 DNA follows: TGTGCCAGCAGCTCGGGACAGGGGGGCCTCGAACTGTTTTTT. Protein sequence: CASSSGQGGLELFF. The complete variable domain, with remaining parts taken from reference TRBV7-9 and TRBJ1-4, reads DTGVSQNPRHKITKRGQNVTFRCDPISEHNRLYWYRQTLGQGPEFLTYFQNEAQLEKSRLLSDRFSAERPKGSFSTLEIQRTEQGDSAMYLCASSSGQGGLELFFGSGTQLSVL.

This chain uses TRBV27 with TRBJ1-1; D might be TRBD1 (5 bases). V lost 5 bases and J 3 bases, leaving 10 bases between the germline ends. The CDR3 is made up of 13 amino acids. The V gene's germline CDR1 is MNHEY and CDR2 SMNVEV (reference sequence). CDR3 region: CASSRGSDTEAFF. The CDR3 DNA is TGTGCCAGCAGTAGGGGTTCAGACACTGAAGCTTTCTTT.

This chain joins TRBV6-6 and TRBJ2-7; D gene unclear. V gave up 0 bases and J gave up 2 bases, with 11 bases separating them. Germline V gene lookup returns CDR1 MNHNY and CDR2 SVGAGI (reference sequence). The CDR3 is made up of 15 amino acids. Written as DNA, the CDR3 is TGTGCCAGCAGTTACTCTCCCGGTGCCACCTACGAGCAGTACTTC. This codes for CASSYSPGATYEQYF.

The chain recombines TRBV12-5 with TRBJ1-4; TRBD1 agrees at 11 bases. V shed 5 bases, J shed 5 bases, and the junction held 13 bases outside the gene matches. Germline CDR1 is LGHNT and CDR2 is FRNRAP. CDR3 size: 18 residues. The DNA of the CDR3 is TGTGCTAGTGGTGTGTCCGGGACAGGGGGTCGGATAAATGAAAAACTGTTTTTT. Protein product: CASGVSGTGGRINEKLFF.

The J gene is TRBJ2-7, the V gene TRBV6-5; no definite D call. This CDR3 region has 11 residues. V lost 2 bases and J lost 6, with 5 bases in between. The V gene's germline CDR1 is MNHEY and CDR2 SVGAGI. In nucleotides, the CDR3 is TGTGCCAGCAGTTACCACTCCGAGCAGTACTTC. Translating it yields CASSYHSEQYF.